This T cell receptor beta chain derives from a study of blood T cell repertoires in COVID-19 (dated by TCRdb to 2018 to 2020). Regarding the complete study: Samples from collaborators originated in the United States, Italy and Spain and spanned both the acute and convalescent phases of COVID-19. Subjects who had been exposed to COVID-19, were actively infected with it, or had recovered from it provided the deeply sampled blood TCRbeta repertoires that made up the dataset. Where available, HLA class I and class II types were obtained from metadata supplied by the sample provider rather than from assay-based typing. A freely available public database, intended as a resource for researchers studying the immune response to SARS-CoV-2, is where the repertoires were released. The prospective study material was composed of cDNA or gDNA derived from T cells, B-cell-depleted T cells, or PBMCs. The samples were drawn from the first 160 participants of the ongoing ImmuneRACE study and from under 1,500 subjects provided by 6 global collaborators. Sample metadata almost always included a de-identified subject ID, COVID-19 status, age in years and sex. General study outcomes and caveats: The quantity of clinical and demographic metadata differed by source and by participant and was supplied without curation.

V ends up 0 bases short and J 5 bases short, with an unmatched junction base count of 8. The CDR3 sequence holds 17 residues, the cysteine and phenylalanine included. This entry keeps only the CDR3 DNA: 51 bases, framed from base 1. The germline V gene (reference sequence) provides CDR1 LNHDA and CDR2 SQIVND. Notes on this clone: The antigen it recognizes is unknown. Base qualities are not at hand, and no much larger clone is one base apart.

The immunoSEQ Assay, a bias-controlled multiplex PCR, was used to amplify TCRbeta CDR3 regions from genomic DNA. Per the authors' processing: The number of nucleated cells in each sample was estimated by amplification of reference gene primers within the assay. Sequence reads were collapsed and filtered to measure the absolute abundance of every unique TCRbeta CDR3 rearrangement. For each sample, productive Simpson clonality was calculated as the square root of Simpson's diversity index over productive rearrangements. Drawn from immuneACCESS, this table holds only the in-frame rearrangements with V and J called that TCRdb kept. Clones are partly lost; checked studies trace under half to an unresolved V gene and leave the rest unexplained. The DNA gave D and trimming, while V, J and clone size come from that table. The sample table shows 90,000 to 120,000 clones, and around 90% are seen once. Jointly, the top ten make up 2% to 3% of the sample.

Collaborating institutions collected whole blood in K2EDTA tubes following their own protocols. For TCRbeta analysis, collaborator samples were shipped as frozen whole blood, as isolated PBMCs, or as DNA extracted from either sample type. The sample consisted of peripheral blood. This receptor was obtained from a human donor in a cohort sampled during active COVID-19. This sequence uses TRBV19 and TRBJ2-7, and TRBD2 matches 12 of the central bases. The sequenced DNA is TGTGCCAGTAGTATAGATTGGACTAGCGGGATAACAGACGAGCAGTACTTC. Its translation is CASSIDWTSGITDEQYF.